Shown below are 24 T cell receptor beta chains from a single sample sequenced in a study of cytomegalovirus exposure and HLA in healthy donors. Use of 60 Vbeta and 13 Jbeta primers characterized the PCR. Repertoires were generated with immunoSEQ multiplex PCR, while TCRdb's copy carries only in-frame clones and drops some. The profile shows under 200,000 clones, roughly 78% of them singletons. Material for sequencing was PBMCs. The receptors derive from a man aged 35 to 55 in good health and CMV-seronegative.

The CDR3, as DNA: TGTGCCAGCAGGGCCACAGGGACTAACTATGGCTACACCTTC. Translated, it gives CASRATGTNYGYTF. The V gene is TRBV2, the J gene TRBJ1-2; maybe TRBD1 (6 bases). The CDR3 is 14 amino acids. Germline loops: CDR1 SNHLY, CDR2 FYNNEI. The V and J ends lost 6 bases and 0 bases respectively, with 11 bases between them.

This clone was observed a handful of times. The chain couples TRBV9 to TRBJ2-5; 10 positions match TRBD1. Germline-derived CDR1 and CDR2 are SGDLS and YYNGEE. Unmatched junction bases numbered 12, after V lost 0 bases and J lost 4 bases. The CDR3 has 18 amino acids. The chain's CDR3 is CASSVADVTGGLGETQYF. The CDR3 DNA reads TGTGCCAGCAGCGTAGCGGACGTGACAGGGGGCCTTGGAGAGACCCAGTACTTC.

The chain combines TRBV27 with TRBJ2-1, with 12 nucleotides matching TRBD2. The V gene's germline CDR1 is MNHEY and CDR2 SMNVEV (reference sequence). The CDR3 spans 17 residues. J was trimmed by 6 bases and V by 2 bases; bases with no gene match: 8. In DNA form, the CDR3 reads TGTGCCAGCAGTTTAGACCGACTAGCGGGAGAATTCAATGAGCAGTTCTTC. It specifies CASSLDRLAGEFNEQFF.

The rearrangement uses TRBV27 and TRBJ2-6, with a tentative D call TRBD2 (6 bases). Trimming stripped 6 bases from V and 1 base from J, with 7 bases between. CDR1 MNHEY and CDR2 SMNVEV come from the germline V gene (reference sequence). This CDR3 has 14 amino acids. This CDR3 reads CASRGGSGANVLTF. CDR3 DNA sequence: TGTGCCAGCAGGGGGGGTTCTGGGGCCAACGTCCTGACTTTC.

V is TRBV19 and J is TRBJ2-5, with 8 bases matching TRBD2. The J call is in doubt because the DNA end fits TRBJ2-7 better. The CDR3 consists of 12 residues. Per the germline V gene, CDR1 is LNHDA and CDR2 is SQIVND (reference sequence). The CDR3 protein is CASGRGDYEQYF. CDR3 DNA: TGTGCCTCCGGGAGGGGCGACTACGAGCAGTACTTC.

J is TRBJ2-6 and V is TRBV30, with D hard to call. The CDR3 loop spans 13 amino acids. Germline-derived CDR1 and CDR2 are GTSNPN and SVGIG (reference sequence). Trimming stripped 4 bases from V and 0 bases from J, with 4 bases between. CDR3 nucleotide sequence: TGTGCCTGGATTAACTCTGGGGCCAACGTCCTGACTTTC. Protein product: CAWINSGANVLTF.

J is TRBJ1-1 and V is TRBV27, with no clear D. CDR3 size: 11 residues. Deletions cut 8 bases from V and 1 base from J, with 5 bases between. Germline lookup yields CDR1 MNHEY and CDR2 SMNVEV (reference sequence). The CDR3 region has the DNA TGTGCCAGCCACAGGAACACTGAAGCTTTCTTT. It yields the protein CASHRNTEAFF.

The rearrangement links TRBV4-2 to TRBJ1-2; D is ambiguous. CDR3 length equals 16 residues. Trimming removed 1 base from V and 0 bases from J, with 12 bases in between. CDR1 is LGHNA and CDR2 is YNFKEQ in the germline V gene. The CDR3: CASSQGPGSANYGYTF. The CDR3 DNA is TGTGCCAGCAGCCAAGGGCCAGGATCAGCTAACTATGGCTACACCTTC.

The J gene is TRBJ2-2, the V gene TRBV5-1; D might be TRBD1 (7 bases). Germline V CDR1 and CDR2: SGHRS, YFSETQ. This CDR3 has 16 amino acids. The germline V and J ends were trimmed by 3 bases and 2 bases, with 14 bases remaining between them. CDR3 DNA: TGCGCCAGCAGCTCTAGGCGGGACAGTAACACCGGGGAGCTGTTTTTT. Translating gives CASSSRRDSNTGELFF.

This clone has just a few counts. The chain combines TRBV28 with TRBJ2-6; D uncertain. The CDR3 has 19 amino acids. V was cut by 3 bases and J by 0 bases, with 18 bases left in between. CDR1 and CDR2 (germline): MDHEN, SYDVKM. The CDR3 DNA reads TGTGCCAGCAGTTTTGGTCAGAGGTTTTCGATCTCTGGGGCCAACGTCCTGACTTTC. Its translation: CASSFGQRFSISGANVLTF. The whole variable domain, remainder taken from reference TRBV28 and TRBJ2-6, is DVKVTQSSRYLVKRTGEKVFLECVQDMDHENMFWYRQDPGLGLRLIYFSYDVKMKEKGDIPEGYSVSREKKERFSLILESASTNQTSMYLCASSFGQRFSISGANVLTFGAGSRLTVL.

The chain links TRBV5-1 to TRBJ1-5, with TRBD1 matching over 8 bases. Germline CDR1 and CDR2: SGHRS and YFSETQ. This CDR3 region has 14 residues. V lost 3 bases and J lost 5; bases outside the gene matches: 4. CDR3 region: CASSSGQADQPQHF. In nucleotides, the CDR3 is TGCGCCAGCAGCTCGGGACAGGCCGATCAGCCCCAGCATTTT.

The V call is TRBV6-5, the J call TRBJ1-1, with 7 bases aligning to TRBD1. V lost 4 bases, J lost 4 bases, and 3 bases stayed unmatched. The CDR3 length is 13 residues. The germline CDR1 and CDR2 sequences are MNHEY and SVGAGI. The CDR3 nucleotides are TGTGCCAGCAGTTTCTCAGGGGGCACTGAAGCTTTCTTT. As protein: CASSFSGGTEAFF.

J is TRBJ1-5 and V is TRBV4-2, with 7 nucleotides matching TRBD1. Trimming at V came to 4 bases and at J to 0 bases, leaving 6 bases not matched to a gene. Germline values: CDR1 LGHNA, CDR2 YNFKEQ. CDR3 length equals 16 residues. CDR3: CASSREGDSSNQPQHF. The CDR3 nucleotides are TGTGCCAGCAGCCGAGAGGGGGACAGTAGCAATCAGCCCCAGCATTTT.

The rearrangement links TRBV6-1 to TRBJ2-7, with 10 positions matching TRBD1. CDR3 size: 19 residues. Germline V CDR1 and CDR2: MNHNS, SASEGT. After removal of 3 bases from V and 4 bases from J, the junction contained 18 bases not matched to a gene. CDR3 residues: CASSDHRQGARLIIYEQYF. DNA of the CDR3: TGTGCCAGCAGTGACCACAGACAGGGGGCGCGGTTAATTATATACGAGCAGTACTTC.

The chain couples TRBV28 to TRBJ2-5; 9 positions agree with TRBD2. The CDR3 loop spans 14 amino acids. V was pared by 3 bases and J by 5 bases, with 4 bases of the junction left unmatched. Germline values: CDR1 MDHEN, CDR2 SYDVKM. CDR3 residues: CASSFSGTSETQYF. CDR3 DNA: TGTGCCAGCAGTTTTTCGGGGACTAGCGAGACCCAGTACTTC.

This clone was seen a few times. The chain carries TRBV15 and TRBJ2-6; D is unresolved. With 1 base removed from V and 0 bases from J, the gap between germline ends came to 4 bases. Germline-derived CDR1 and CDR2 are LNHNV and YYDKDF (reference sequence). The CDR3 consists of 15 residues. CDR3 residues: CATSRVRSGANVLTF. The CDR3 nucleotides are TGTGCCACCAGCAGAGTTCGCTCTGGGGCCAACGTCCTGACTTTC. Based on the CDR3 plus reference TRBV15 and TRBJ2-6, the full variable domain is DAMVIQNPRYQVTQFGKPVTLSCSQTLNHNVMYWYQQKSSQAPKLLFHYYDKDFNNEADTPDNFQSRRPNTSFCFLDIRSPGLGDTAMYLCATSRVRSGANVLTFGAGSRLTVL.

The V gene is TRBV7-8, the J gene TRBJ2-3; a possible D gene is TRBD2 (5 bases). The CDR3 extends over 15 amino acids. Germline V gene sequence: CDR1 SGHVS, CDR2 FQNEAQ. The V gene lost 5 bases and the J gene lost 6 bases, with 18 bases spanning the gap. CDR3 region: CASSHRPGIGDTQYF. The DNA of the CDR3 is TGTGCCAGCAGCCATAGACCGGGAATAGGGGATACGCAGTATTTT.

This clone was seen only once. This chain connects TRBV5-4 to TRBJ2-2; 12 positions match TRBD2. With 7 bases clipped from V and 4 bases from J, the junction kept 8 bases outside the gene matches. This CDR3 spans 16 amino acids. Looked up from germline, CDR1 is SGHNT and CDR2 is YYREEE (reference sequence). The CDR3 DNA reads TGTGCCAGCGGGCTAGCGGGAGGGCGGGTCACCGGGGAGCTGTTTTTT. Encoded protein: CASGLAGGRVTGELFF. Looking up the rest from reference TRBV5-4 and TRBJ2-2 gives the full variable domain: ETGVTQSPTHLIKTRGQQVTLRCSSQSGHNTVSWYQQALGQGPQFIFQYYREEENGRGNFPPRFSGLQFPNYSSELNVNALELDDSALYLCASGLAGGRVTGELFFGEGSRLTVL.

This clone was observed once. CDR3 DNA: TGTGCCAGCAGCTTAGTCCTCGGACTAGCGACTAGCACAGATACGCAGTATTTT. It codes for CASSLVLGLATSTDTQYF. This chain uses TRBV7-8 with TRBJ2-3, with 9 bases that match TRBD2. Per germline, CDR1 SGHVS and CDR2 FQNEAQ. This CDR3 comprises 18 residues. J gave up 0 bases and V 1 base, and 8 bases lay outside the gene matches.

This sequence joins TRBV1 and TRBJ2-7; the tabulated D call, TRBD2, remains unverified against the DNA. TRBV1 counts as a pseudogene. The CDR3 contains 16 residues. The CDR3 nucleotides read TGCACCAGCAGCCAAGAGTGTCTGAACGGGAGCTACGAGCAGTACTTC. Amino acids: CTSSQECLNGSYEQYF.

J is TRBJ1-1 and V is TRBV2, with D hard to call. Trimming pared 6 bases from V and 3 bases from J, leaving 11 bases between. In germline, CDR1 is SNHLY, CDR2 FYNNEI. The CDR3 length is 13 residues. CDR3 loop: CASSAQRDTEAFF. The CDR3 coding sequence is TGTGCCAGCAGCGCCCAAAGAGACACTGAAGCTTTCTTT.

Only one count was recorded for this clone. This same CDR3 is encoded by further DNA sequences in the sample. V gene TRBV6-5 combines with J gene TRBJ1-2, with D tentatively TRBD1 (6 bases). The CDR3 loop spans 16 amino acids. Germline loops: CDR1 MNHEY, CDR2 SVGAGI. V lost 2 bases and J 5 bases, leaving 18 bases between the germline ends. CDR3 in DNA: TGTGCCAGCAGTTACCTCGGGACACCCAAGGGATATGGCTACACCTTC. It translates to CASSYLGTPKGYGYTF.

CDR3 nucleotide sequence: TGTGCCTGGAGAAACAGGGGGCAGAGGTATGGCTACACCTTC. This gives the protein CAWRNRGQRYGYTF. The rearrangement uses TRBV30 and TRBJ1-2; the match to TRBD1 covers 9 bases. V was pared by 3 bases and J by 5 bases, with 7 bases of the junction left unmatched. CDR1 GTSNPN and CDR2 SVGIG come from the germline V gene (reference sequence). This CDR3 contains 14 residues.

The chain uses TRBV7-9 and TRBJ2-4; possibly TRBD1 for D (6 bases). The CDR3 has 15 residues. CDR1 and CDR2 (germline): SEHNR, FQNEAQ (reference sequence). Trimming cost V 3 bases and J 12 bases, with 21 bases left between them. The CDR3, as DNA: TGTGCCAGCAGCTTTGGCGCGAGGGGCGTGGACAGTCAGTACTTC. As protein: CASSFGARGVDSQYF.